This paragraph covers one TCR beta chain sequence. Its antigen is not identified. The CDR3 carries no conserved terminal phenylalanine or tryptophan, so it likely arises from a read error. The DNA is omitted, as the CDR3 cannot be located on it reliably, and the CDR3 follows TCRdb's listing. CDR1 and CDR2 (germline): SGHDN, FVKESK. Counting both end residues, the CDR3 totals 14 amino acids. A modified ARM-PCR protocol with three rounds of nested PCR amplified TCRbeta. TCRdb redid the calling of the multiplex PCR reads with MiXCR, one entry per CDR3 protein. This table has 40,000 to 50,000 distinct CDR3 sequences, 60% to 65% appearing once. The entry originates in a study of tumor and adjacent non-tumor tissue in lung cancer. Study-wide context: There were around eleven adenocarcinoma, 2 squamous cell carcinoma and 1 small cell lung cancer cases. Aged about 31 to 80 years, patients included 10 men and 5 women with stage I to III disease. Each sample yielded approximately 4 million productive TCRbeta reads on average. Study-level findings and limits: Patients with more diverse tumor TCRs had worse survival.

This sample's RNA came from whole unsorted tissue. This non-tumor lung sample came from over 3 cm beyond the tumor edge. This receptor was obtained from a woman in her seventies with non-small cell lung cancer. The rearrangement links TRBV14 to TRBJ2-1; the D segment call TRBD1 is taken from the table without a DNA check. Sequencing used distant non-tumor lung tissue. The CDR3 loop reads CASISGTGNHEQCS.